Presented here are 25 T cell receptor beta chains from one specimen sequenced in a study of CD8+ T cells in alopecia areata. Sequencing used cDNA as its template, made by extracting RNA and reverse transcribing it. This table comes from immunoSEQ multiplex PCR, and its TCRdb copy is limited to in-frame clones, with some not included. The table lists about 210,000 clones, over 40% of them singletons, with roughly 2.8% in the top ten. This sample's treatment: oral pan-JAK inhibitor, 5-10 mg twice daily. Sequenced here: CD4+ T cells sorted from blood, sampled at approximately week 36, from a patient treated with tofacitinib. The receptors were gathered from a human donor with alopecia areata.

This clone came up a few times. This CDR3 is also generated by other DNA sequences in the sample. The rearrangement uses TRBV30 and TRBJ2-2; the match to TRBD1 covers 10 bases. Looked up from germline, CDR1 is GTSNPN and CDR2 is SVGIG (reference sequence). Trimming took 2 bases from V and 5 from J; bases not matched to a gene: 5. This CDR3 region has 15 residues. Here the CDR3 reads CAWSPGQGRTGELFF. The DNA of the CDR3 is TGTGCCTGGAGTCCGGGACAGGGGCGTACCGGGGAGCTGTTTTTT.

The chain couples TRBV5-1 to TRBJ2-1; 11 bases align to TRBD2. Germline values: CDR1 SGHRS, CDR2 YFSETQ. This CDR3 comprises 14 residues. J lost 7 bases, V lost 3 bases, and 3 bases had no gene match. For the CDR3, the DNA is TGCGCCAGCAGCTCAACTAGCGGGGGAAATGAGCAGTTCTTC. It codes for CASSSTSGGNEQFF. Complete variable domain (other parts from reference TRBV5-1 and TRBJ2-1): KAGVTQTPRYLIKTRGQQVTLSCSPISGHRSVSWYQQTPGQGLQFLFEYFSETQRNKGNFPGRFSGRQFSNSRSEMNVSTLELGDSALYLCASSSTSGGNEQFFGPGTRLTVL.

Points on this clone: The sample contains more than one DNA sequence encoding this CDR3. The CDR3 loop is CSARLGNEQFF. The CDR3 bases are TGCAGTGCTAGATTGGGCAATGAGCAGTTCTTC. The chain is built from TRBV20-1 and TRBJ2-1; D gene ambiguous. Germline assignment: CDR1 DFQATT and CDR2 SNEGSKA (reference sequence). The CDR3 spans 11 residues. Trimming took 2 bases from V and 6 from J, leaving 5 bases between them.

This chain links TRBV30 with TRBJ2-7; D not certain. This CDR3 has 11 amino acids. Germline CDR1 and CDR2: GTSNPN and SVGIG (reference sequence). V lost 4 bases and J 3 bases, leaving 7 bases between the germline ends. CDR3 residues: CAWNAGYEQYF. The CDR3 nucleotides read TGTGCCTGGAATGCAGGCTACGAGCAGTACTTC.

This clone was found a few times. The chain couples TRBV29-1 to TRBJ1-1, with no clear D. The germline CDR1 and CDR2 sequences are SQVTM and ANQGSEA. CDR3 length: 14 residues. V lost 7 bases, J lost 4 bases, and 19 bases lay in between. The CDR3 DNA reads TGCAGCGCGACGAAGTGGGGTGAGGCCACTGAAGCTTTCTTT. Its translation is CSATKWGEATEAFF.

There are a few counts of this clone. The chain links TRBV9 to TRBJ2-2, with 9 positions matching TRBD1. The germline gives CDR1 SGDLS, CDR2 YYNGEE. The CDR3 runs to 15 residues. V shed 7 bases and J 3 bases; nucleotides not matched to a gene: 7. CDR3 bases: TGTGCCAGCTCCCGGGGACAGGGCGACACCGGGGAGCTGTTTTTT. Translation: CASSRGQGDTGELFF. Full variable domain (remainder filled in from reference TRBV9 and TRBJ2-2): DSGVTQTPKHLITATGQRVTLRCSPRSGDLSVYWYQQSLDQGLQFLIQYYNGEERAKGNILERFSAQQFPDLHSELNLSSLELGDSALYFCASSRGQGDTGELFFGEGSRLTVL.

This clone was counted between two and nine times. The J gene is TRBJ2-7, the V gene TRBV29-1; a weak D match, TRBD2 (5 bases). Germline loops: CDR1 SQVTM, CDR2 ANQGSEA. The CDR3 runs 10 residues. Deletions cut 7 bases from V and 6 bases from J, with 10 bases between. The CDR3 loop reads CSAGSAEQYF. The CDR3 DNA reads TGCAGCGCGGGGAGCGCCGAGCAGTACTTC.

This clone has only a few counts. The CDR3, as DNA: TGTGCCAGCAGCTCCACGGGTCGCTACAATGAGCAGTTCTTC. Residues: CASSSTGRYNEQFF. The gene calls are TRBV7-6 and TRBJ2-1; D uncertain. V dropped 4 bases and J dropped 3 bases, with 10 bases sitting between them. Germline lookup yields CDR1 SGHVS and CDR2 FNYEAQ. The CDR3 sequence is 14 residues long.

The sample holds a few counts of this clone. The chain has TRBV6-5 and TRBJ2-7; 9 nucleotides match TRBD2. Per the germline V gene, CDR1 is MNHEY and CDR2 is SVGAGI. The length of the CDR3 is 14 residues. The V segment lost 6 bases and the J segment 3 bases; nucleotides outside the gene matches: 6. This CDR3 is CASRSTSGNYEQYF. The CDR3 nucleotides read TGTGCCAGCAGGTCGACTAGCGGTAACTACGAGCAGTACTTC.

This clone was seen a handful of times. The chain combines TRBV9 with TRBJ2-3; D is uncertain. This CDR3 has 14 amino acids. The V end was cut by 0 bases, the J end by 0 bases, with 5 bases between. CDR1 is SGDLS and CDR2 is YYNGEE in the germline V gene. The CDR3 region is CASSVGWSTDTQYF. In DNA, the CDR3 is TGTGCCAGCAGCGTAGGGTGGAGCACAGATACGCAGTATTTT. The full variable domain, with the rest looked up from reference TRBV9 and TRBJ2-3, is DSGVTQTPKHLITATGQRVTLRCSPRSGDLSVYWYQQSLDQGLQFLIQYYNGEERAKGNILERFSAQQFPDLHSELNLSSLELGDSALYFCASSVGWSTDTQYFGPGTRLTVL.

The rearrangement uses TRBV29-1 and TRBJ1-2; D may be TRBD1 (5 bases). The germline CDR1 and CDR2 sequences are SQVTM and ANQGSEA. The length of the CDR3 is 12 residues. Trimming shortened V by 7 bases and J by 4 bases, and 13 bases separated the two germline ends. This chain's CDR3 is CSGGLGTYGYTF. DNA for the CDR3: TGCAGCGGTGGGTTGGGGACCTATGGCTACACCTTC.

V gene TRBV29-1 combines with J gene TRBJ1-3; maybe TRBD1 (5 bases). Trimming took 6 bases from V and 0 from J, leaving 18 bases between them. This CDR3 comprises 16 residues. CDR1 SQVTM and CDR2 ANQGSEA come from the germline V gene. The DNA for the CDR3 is TGCAGCGTAACAACGGAGGGGTCGCTCTCTGGAAACACCATATATTTT. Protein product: CSVTTEGSLSGNTIYF.

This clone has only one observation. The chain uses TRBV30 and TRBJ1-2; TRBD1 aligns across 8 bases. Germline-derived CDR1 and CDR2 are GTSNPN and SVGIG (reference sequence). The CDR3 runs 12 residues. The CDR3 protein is CASRDRYYSYTF. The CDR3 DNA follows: TGTGCATCACGGGACAGGTATTATAGCTACACCTTC.

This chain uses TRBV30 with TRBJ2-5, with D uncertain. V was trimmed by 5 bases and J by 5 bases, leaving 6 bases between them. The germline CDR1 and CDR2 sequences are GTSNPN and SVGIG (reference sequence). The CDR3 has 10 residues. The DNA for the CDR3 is TGTGCCTGGGGCGTGGAGACCCAGTACTTC. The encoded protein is CAWGVETQYF. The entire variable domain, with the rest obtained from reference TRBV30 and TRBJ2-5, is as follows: SQTIHQWPATLVQPVGSPLSLECTVEGTSNPNLYWYRQAAGRGLQLLFYSVGIGQISSEVPQNLSASRPQDRQFILSSKKLLLSDSGFYLCAWGVETQYFGPGTRLLVL.

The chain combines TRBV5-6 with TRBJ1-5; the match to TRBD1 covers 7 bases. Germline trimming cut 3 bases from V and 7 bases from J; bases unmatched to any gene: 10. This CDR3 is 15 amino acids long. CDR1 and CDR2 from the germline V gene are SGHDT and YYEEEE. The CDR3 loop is CASSSKRTGTQPQHF. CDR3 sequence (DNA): TGTGCCAGCAGCTCCAAACGGACAGGAACCCAGCCCCAGCATTTT.

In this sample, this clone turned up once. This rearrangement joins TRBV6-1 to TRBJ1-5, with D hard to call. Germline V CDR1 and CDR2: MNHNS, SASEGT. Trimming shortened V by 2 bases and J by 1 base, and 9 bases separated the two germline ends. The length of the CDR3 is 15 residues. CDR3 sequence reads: CASSESLGSNQPQHF. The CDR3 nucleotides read TGTGCCAGCAGTGAATCTTTAGGGAGCAATCAGCCCCAGCATTTT.

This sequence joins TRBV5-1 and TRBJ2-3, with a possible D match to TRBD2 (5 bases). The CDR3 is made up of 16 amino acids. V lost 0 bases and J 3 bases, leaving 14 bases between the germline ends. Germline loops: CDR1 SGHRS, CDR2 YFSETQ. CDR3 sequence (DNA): TGCGCCAGCAGCTTGGTTGCTCTCAGAGGGACAGATACGCAGTATTTT. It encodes CASSLVALRGTDTQYF.

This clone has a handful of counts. Here the CDR3 reads CASSRTSGIGETQYF. DNA for the CDR3: TGCGCCAGCAGCCGGACTAGCGGGATCGGAGAGACCCAGTACTTC. V is TRBV4-3 and J is TRBJ2-5; TRBD2 matches at 12 bases. Germline CDR1 reads LGHNA; CDR2 reads YSLEER. Trimming took 4 bases from V and 4 from J; bases not matched to a gene: 4. This CDR3 has 15 amino acids.

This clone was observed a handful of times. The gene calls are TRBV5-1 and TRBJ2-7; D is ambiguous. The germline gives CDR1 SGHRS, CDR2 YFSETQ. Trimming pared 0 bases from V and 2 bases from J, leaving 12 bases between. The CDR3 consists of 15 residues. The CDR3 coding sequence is TGCGCCAGCAGCTTGGAATCGGACGCGGCCTACGAGCAGTACTTC. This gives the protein CASSLESDAAYEQYF.

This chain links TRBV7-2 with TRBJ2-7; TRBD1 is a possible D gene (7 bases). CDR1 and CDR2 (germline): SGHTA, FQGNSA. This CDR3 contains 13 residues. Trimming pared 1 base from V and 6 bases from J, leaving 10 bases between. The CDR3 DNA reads TGTGCCAGCAGCTTAGACCAGGGGGGCGAGCAGTACTTC. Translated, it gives CASSLDQGGEQYF.

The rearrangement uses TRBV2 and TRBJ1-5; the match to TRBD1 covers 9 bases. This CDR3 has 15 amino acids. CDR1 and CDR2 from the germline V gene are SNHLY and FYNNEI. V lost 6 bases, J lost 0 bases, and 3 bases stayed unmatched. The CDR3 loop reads CASSRDRVSNQPQHF. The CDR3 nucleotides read TGTGCCAGCAGCCGGGACAGGGTTAGCAATCAGCCCCAGCATTTT.

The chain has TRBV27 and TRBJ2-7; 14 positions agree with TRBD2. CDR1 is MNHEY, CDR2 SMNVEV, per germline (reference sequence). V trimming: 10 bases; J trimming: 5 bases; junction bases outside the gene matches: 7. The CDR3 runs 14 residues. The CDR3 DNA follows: TGTGCCACCCGGACTAGCGGGAGGTTTAACGAGCAGTACTTC. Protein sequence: CATRTSGRFNEQYF.

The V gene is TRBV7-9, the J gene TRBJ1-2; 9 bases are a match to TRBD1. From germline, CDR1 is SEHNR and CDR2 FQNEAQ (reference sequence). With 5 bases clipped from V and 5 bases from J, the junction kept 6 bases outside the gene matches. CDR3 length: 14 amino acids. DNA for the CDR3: TGTGCCAGCAGCGGTGACAGGGGGTTTTATGGCTACACCTTC. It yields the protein CASSGDRGFYGYTF.

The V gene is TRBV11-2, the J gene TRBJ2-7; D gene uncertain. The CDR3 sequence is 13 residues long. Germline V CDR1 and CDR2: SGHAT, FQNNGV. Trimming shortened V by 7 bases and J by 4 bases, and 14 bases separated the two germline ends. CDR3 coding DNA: TGTGCCAGCACCCTTAGTGCCCGGTACGAGCAGTACTTC. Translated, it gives CASTLSARYEQYF.

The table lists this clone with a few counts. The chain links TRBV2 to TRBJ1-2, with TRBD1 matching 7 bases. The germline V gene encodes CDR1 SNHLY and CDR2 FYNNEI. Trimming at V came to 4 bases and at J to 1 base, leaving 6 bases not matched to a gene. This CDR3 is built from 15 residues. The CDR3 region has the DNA TGTGCCAGCAGTGGAGTCGGACAGGTTAACTATGGCTACACCTTC. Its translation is CASSGVGQVNYGYTF.